These 6 T cell receptor beta chains were all obtained from the same sample, sequenced in a study of blood T cell repertoires in COVID-19. Profiling relied on immunoSEQ multiplex PCR, and the TCRdb table lists in-frame clones only, not all of them. This sample yields more than 100,000 clones, of which roughly 84% are seen a single time; approximately 13% belongs to the top ten. Sequenced input: peripheral blood. All receptors derive from a woman aged 25-40 years who had recovered from COVID-19.

V is TRBV6-1 and J is TRBJ1-4; no clear D gene. V shed 1 base and J shed 12 bases, with 6 bases lying between them. Per germline, CDR1 MNHNS and CDR2 SASEGT. The CDR3 loop spans 11 amino acids. The CDR3 region is CASSEDEELFF. DNA for the CDR3: TGTGCCAGCAGTGAAGACGAGGAACTGTTTTTT.

The chain has TRBV2 and TRBJ2-7, with 10 bases matching TRBD2. The V and J ends lost 6 bases and 2 bases, in that order; junction bases with no gene match: 16. Germline-derived CDR1 and CDR2 are SNHLY and FYNNEI. There are 18 residues in the CDR3. The CDR3: CASSGERTTSGFTYEQYF. The CDR3 DNA follows: TGTGCCAGCAGCGGAGAACGAACGACTAGCGGGTTTACCTACGAGCAGTACTTC.

The chain uses TRBV15 and TRBJ2-7; the D is unclear. Per the germline V gene, CDR1 is LNHNV and CDR2 is YYDKDF (reference sequence). The CDR3 spans 13 residues. The germline V and J ends were trimmed by 0 bases and 6 bases, with 9 bases remaining between them. CDR3 residues: CATSRDGATEQYF. In DNA form, the CDR3 reads TGTGCCACCAGCAGAGACGGAGCTACCGAGCAGTACTTC.

The chain joins TRBV10-3 to TRBJ2-7; D unresolved. Per germline, CDR1 ENHRY and CDR2 SYGVKD. The V gene lost 3 bases and the J gene lost 2 bases, with 14 bases spanning the gap. The CDR3 runs 15 residues. CDR3 nucleotides: TGTGCCATCAGTGATTCTATGACAACCACCTACGAGCAGTACTTC. Its protein is CAISDSMTTTYEQYF.

The V and J genes are TRBV27 and TRBJ1-2; a possible D gene is TRBD1 (5 bases). Germline V gene lookup returns CDR1 MNHEY and CDR2 SMNVEV (reference sequence). The V end lost 6 bases, the J end lost 4 bases, and 18 bases lay between the germline ends. The CDR3 sequence is 15 residues long. In DNA form, the CDR3 reads TGTGCCAGCAGCCTTACGGGGGGGTATATCTATGGCTACACCTTC. It specifies CASSLTGGYIYGYTF.

V usage is TRBV6-5 and J usage is TRBJ2-2, with D perhaps matching TRBD1 (6 bases). The CDR3 runs 15 residues. CDR1 and CDR2 (germline): MNHEY, SVGAGI. The V end was cut by 6 bases, the J end by 6 bases, with 17 bases between. The CDR3 nucleotides are TGTGCCAGCAGGTTAGACAGGAGTAGTTCCGGGGAGCTGTTTTTT. Protein sequence: CASRLDRSSSGELFF.